The subject of this entry is one T cell receptor beta chain. The antigen remains unidentified. The germline V gene encodes CDR1 SGDLS and CDR2 YYNGEE. CDR3 length: 15 residues. The ends were cut back, 2 bases at V and 2 bases at J, with 13 bases in the middle. The sample comes from a study of OX40 agonist ivuxolimab in advanced cancers. Background on the study: An agonistic anti-OX40 (CD134) antibody, ivuxolimab, was used to treat the patients. The study enrolled dose-escalation patients with hepatocellular carcinoma, melanoma, renal cell or head and neck cancer.

Whole-study results and caveats: CD8+ T cells averaged more expanded clones than CD4+. Among the least clonally expanded were partial responders at 0.1-3.0 mg/kg.

Sequencing was performed with immunoSEQ multiplex PCR; in TCRdb, only in-frame clones are kept and a portion is missing. Of tens of thousands of clones listed, roughly 80% are singletons. The V gene is TRBV9, the J gene TRBJ1-1; D is undetermined. Sequenced material: CD4+ or CD8+ T cells sorted from blood, taken in a trial of the OX40 agonist ivuxolimab. The sequence was obtained from an adult with an advanced solid tumor such as melanoma, head and neck, liver or kidney cancer. The CDR3 is CASSVSGVGNTEAFF. CDR3 sequence (DNA): TGTGCCAGCAGCGTGTCGGGAGTAGGAAACACTGAAGCTTTCTTT.